This T cell receptor beta chain was identified in a study of shared T cell receptors in the human thymus. This CDR3 comprises 15 residues. In germline, CDR1 is LNHDA, CDR2 SQIVND (reference sequence). Trimming left V 0 bases short and J 0 bases short, with 8 bases between. Generated by immunoSEQ multiplex PCR, the TCRdb table keeps only in-frame clones and is missing some. This table holds hundreds of thousands of clones, just under 95% found once. The clonotype originates from a human donor. The chain links TRBV19 to TRBJ2-5; no clear D gene. The sequenced sample consisted of thymocytes. The CDR3 coding sequence is TGTGCCAGTAGTATAGAGGCGCAGTACCAAGAGACCCAGTACTTC. Its translation: CASSIEAQYQETQYF.